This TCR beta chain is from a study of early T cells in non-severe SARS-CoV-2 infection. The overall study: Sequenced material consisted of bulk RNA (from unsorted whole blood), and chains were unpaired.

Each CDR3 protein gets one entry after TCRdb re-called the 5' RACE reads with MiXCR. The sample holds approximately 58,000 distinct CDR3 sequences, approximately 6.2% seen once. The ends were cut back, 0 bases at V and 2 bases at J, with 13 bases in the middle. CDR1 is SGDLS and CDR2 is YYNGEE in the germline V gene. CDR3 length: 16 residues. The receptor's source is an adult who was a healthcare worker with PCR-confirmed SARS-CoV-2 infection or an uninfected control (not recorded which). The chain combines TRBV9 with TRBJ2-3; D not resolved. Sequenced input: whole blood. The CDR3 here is CASSVEVQKSTDTQYF. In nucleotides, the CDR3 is TGTGCCAGCAGCGTAGAGGTTCAAAAGTCCACAGATACGCAGTATTTT.